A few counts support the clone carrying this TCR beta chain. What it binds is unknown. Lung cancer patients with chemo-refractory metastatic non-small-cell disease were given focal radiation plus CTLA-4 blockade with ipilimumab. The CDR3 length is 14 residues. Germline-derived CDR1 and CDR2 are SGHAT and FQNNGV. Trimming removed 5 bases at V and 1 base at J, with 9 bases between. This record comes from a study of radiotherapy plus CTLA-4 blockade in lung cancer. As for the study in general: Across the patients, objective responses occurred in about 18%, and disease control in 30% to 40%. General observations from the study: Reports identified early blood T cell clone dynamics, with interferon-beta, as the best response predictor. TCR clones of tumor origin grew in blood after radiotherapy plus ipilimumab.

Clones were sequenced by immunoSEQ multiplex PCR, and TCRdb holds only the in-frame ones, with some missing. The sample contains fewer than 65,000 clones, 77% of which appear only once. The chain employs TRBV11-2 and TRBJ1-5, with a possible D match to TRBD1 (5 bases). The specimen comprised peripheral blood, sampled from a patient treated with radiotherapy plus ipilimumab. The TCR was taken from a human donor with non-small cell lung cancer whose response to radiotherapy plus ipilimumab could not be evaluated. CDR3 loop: CASSRAGSNQPQHF. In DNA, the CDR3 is TGTGCCAGCAGCCGGGCAGGGAGCAATCAGCCCCAGCATTTT. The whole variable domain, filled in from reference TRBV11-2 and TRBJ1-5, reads EAGVAQSPRYKIIEKRQSVAFWCNPISGHATLYWYQQILGQGPKLLIQFQNNGVVDDSQLPKDRFSAERLKGVDSTLKIQPAKLEDSAVYLCASSRAGSNQPQHFGDGTRLSIL.